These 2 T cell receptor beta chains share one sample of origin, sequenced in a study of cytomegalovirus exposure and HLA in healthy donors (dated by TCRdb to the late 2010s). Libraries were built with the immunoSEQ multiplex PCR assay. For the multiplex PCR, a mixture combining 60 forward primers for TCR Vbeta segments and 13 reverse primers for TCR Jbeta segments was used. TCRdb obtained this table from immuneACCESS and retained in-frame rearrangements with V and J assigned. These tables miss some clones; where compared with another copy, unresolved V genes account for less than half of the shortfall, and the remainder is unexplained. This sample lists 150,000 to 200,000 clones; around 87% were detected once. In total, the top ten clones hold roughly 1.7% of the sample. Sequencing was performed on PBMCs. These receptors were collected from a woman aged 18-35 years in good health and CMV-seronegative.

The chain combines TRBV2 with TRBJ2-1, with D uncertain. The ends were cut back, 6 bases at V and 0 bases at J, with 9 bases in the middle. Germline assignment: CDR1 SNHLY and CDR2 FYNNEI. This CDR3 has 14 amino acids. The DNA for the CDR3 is TGTGCCAGCAGATACTATAACTCCTACAATGAGCAGTTCTTC. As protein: CASRYYNSYNEQFF.

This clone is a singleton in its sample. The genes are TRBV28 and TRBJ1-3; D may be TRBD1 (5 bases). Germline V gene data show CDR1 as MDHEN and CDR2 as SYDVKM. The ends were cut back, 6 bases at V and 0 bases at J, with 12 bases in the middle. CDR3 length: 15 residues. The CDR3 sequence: CASSAGTISGNTIYF. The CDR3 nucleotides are TGTGCCAGCAGCGCCGGGACTATCTCTGGAAACACCATATATTTT.